The clone carrying this T cell receptor (beta chain) was observed at least ten times. The antigen remains undetermined. This entry belongs to a study of breast tumors, draining lymph nodes, adjacent tissues. Samples came from axillary lymph nodes draining the breast cancer. Regarding the study as a whole: Luminal-like breast cancer showed significantly higher tumor–nontumor repertoire similarity than basal-like.

Germline V gene data show CDR1 as SGHAT and CDR2 as FQNNGV. Trimming cost V 5 bases and J 4 bases; bases outside gene matches: 10. The CDR3 has 16 amino acids. TCRdb reanalysed the multiplex PCR reads using MiXCR and keeps one entry per CDR3 protein. This table holds 90,000 to 120,000 distinct CDR3 sequences, about 20% found once. The clonotype was recovered from a female donor with breast cancer. Some clones in this sample may be carry-over from other donors' samples. The genes are TRBV11-2 and TRBJ1-2; TRBD1 agrees at 10 bases. Sequencing input: axillary lymph node tissue. The CDR3: CASSPTTGGLGYGYTF. CDR3 DNA: TGTGCCAGCAGCCCAACGACAGGGGGCTTAGGCTATGGCTACACCTTC. Full variable domain (remainder filled in from reference TRBV11-2 and TRBJ1-2): EAGVAQSPRYKIIEKRQSVAFWCNPISGHATLYWYQQILGQGPKLLIQFQNNGVVDDSQLPKDRFSAERLKGVDSTLKIQPAKLEDSAVYLCASSPTTGGLGYGYTFGSGTRLTVV.